Sequencing of this TCR beta chain was carried out in a study of neoadjuvant anti-PD-1 for oral cavity cancer. Study as a whole: Patients without progression got a fourth dose around day 43.

Findings and caveats of the study: PBMC Gini-index clonality exceeded responders' in non-responders post-nivolumab.

This clone was observed once. Its antigen is not identified. The time point denotes: after neoadjuvant nivolumab, at surgical resection. V lost 6 bases, J lost 4 bases, and 10 bases stayed unmatched. The CDR3 spans 16 residues. The germline V gene encodes CDR1 SGHDN and CDR2 FVKESK. The table came from immunoSEQ multiplex PCR; TCRdb's copy has only in-frame clones and leaves some out. The sample consists of roughly 40,000 clones, approximately 80% of them appearing once. The sequence was obtained from a person aged 35-80 years with oral cavity squamous cell carcinoma. The rearrangement links TRBV14 to TRBJ1-3; 9 bases fit TRBD1. Specimen: PBMCs, collected after nivolumab (anti-PD-1) treatment. The CDR3 sequence: CASRDRTGAGGNTIYF. The CDR3 DNA reads TGTGCCAGCAGGGACAGGACAGGGGCAGGAGGAAACACCATATATTTT. Full variable domain (rest looked up from reference TRBV14 and TRBJ1-3): EAGVTQFPSHSVIEKGQTVTLRCDPISGHDNLYWYRRVMGKEIKFLLHFVKESKQDESGMPNNRFLAERTGGTYSTLKVQPAELEDSGVYFCASRDRTGAGGNTIYFGEGSWLTVV.